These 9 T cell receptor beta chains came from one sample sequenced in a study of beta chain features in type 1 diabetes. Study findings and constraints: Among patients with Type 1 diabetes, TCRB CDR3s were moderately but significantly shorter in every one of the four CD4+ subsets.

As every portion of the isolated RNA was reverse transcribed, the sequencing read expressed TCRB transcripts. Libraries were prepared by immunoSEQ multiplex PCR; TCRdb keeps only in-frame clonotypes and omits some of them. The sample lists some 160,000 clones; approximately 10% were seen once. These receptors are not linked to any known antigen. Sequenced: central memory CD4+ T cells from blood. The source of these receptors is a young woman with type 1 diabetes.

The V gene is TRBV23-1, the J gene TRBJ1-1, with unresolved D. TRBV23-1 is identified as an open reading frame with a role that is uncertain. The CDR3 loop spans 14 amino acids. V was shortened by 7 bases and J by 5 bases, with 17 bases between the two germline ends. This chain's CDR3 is CASTPAGLDTEAFF. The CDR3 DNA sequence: TGCGCCAGCACCCCCGCGGGCTTGGATACTGAAGCTTTCTTT.

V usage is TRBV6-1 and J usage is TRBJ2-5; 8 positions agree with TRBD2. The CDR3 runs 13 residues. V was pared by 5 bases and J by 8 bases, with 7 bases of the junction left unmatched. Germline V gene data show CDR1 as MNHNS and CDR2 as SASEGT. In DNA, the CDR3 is TGTGCCAGCAGTTCAACGAGCGGGAGCACCCAGTACTTC. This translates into CASSSTSGSTQYF.

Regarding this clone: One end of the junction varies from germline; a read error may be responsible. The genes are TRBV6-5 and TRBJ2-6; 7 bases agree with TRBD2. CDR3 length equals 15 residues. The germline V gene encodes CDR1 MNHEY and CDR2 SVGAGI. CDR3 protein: CASSYEPRGGNVLTF. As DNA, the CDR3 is TGTGCCAGCAGTTACGAGCCACGCGGGGGCAACGTCCTGACTTTC.

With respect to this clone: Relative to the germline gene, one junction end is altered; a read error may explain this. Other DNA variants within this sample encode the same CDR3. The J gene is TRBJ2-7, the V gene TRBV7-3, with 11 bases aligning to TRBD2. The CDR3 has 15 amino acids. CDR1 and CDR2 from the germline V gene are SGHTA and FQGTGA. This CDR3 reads CASSLTSGSTYEQYF. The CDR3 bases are TGTGCCAGCAGCCTAACTAGCGGGAGCACCTACGAGCAGTACTTC.

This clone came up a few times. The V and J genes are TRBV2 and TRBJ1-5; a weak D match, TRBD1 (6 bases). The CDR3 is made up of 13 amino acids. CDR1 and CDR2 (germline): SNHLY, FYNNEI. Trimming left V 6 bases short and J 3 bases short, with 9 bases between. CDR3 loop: CASRQGSNQPQHF. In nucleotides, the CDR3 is TGTGCCAGCAGACAGGGATCCAATCAGCCCCAGCATTTT.

The CDR3: CASSLGTGPNQPQHF. The CDR3 DNA reads TGTGCCAGCAGCTTAGGGACAGGGCCGAATCAGCCCCAGCATTTT. V and J are TRBV11-2 and TRBJ1-5; 8 positions agree with TRBD1. The CDR3 is 15 amino acids. CDR1 is SGHAT and CDR2 is FQNNGV in the germline V gene. The V segment lost 1 base and the J segment 4 bases; nucleotides outside the gene matches: 3.

The CDR3 region is CASSRTSGSETQYF. CDR3 DNA sequence: TGCGCCAGCAGCAGGACTAGCGGGAGCGAGACCCAGTACTTC. The chain recombines TRBV5-1 with TRBJ2-5; 13 positions agree with TRBD2. Germline values: CDR1 SGHRS, CDR2 YFSETQ. The CDR3 consists of 14 residues. V shed 4 bases, J shed 5 bases, and the junction held 2 bases outside the gene matches.

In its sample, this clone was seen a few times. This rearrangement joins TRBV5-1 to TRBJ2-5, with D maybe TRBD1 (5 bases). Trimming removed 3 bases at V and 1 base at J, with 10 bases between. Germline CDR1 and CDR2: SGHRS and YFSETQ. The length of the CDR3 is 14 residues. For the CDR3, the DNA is TGCGCCAGCAGCTCCACAGGATCCCAAGAGACCCAGTACTTC. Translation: CASSSTGSQETQYF.

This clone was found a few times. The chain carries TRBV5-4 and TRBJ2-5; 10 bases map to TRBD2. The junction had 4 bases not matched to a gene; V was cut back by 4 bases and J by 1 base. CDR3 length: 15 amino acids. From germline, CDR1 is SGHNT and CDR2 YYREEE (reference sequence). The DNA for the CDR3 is TGTGCCAGCAGCCAAAGCGGGAGGGGCCAAGAGACCCAGTACTTC. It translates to CASSQSGRGQETQYF.